This paragraph covers one T cell receptor (beta chain) sequence. This specimen belongs to a study of blood T cell repertoires in COVID-19. V was trimmed by 3 bases and J by 3 bases, leaving 6 bases between them. The germline V gene encodes CDR1 WNHNN and CDR2 SYGVQD (reference sequence). The CDR3 runs 12 residues. Using immunoSEQ multiplex PCR, the repertoire was profiled, and TCRdb retains in-frame clones only, with some absent. The profile shows 300,000 or so clones, around 87% of them singletons. The chain joins TRBV10-1 to TRBJ2-7; D is unclear. The specimen sequenced was peripheral blood. The clonotype originates from a woman aged 40 to 50 who had recovered from COVID-19. The CDR3 coding sequence is TGCGCCAGCAGTGAAACAAGCTACGAGCAGTACTTC. This gives the protein CASSETSYEQYF.